The present T cell receptor (beta chain) was sequenced within a study of blood T cell repertoires in COVID-19. Study-wide context: From the United States, Italy and Spain came samples of acute and convalescent COVID-19.

Residents of 24 US areas, aged roughly 18 to 89 years, made up the participants. The germline V gene encodes CDR1 LGHNA and CDR2 YSLEER. V lost 6 bases, J lost 6 bases, and 9 bases lay in between. The CDR3 consists of 12 residues. Authors' analysis steps: From reference gene primer amplification, estimates of nucleated cell counts were derived. The data were produced by immunoSEQ multiplex PCR, yet TCRdb's version contains in-frame clones alone and is incomplete. The V and J calls and clone size were taken over from that table, and D and trimming were inferred from the DNA. The sample contains just over 300,000 clones, approximately 89% of which appear only once.

This clonotype was obtained from a woman in her thirties or forties who had recovered from COVID-19. Material: PBMCs or T cells enriched from blood (not recorded which). The chain carries TRBV4-3 and TRBJ2-1; no definite D call. The CDR3, as DNA: TGCGCCAGCAGTCACCGAGCCAATGAGCAGTTCTTC. Its translation: CASSHRANEQFF.